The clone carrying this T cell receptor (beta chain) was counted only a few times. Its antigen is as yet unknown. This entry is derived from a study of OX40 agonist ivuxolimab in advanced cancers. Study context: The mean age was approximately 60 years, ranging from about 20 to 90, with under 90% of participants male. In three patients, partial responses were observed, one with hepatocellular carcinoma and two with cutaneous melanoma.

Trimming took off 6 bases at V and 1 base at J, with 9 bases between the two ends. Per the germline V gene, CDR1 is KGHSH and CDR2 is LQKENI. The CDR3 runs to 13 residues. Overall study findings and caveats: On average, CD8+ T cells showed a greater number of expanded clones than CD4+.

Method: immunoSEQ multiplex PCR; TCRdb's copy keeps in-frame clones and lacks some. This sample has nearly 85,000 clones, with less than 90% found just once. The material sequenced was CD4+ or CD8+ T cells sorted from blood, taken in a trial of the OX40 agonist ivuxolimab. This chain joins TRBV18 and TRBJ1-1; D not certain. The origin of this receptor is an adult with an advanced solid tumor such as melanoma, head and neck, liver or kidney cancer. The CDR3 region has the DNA TGTGCCAGCTCCCGTGGGAGGAACACTGAAGCTTTCTTT. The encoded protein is CASSRGRNTEAFF.